The 26 T cell receptor beta chains given below trace back to one sample, sequenced in a study of blood T cell repertoires in COVID-19 (TCRdb year 2020). The protocol used for the library was the immunoSEQ multiplex PCR assay. TCRdb provides this immuneACCESS table in a form limited to in-frame rearrangements. Some clones are lacking; in checked studies, under half of them reflect an unresolved V gene, and why the rest are absent is not known. The sample table records some 190,000 clones; roughly 84% of these occur just once. The ten largest clones take up about 3.2% of the sample. The specimen sequenced was PBMCs or T cells enriched from blood (not recorded which). The source of these receptors is a woman in her 30s who had been exposed to COVID-19.

The rearrangement links TRBV18 to TRBJ1-5, with D hard to call. V dropped 6 bases and J dropped 5 bases, with 14 bases sitting between them. Germline lookup yields CDR1 KGHSH and CDR2 LQKENI. The CDR3 runs to 14 residues. Here the CDR3 reads CASSSLVGDQPQHF. CDR3 DNA: TGTGCCAGCTCCAGTTTAGTCGGGGATCAGCCCCAGCATTTT.

The chain links TRBV10-3 to TRBJ1-1; tentative D call: TRBD1 (5 bases). In germline, CDR1 is ENHRY, CDR2 SYGVKD. V lost 4 bases and J 1 base, leaving 13 bases between the germline ends. This CDR3 is built from 15 residues. CDR3 DNA: TGTGCCATCAGTGCCGTGGGGCCGGAGAACACTGAAGCTTTCTTT. It yields the protein CAISAVGPENTEAFF.

This clone was picked up a small number of times. The chain combines TRBV4-1 with TRBJ1-1; perhaps TRBD1 as D (5 bases). CDR1 MGHRA and CDR2 YSYEKL come from the germline V gene. V was clipped by 3 bases and J by 1 base, with 9 bases between them. The CDR3 runs 14 residues. The CDR3 loop reads CASSQIGGNTEAFF. For the CDR3, the DNA is TGCGCCAGCAGCCAGATCGGGGGGAACACTGAAGCTTTCTTT.

The V gene is TRBV5-1, the J gene TRBJ2-3, with TRBD2 matching over 7 bases. This CDR3 contains 14 residues. V trimming: 3 bases; J trimming: 4 bases; junction bases outside the gene matches: 5. Germline V gene data show CDR1 as SGHRS and CDR2 as YFSETQ. CDR3 nucleotide sequence: TGCGCCAGCAGCTGGACTGGGAGGGCAGATACGCAGTATTTT. Its protein is CASSWTGRADTQYF.

The V and J genes are TRBV2 and TRBJ2-2; TRBD1 matches 7 bases. Germline CDR1 SNHLY, CDR2 FYNNEI. V shed 4 bases, J shed 4 bases, and the junction held 3 bases outside the gene matches. The CDR3 spans 14 residues. Here the CDR3 DNA reads TGTGCCAGCAGTGGACAGGGTGGCACCGGGGAGCTGTTTTTT. Amino acids: CASSGQGGTGELFF.

V usage is TRBV27 and J usage is TRBJ1-2; TRBD1 aligns across 9 bases. The germline V gene has CDR1 MNHEY and CDR2 SMNVEV (reference sequence). With V trimmed by 6 bases and J by 4 bases, 12 bases remained unmatched. The CDR3 runs 16 residues. CDR3 loop: CASSPLHLTGGYGYTF. The CDR3 nucleotides read TGTGCCAGCAGCCCACTCCACTTGACAGGGGGCTATGGCTACACCTTC.

The chain joins TRBV28 to TRBJ1-3, with D uncertain. This CDR3 comprises 14 residues. V was cut by 5 bases and J by 5 bases, with 13 bases left in between. Germline V CDR1 and CDR2: MDHEN, SYDVKM. The chain's CDR3 is CASSPTRLRNTIYF. The CDR3 DNA reads as TGTGCCAGCAGTCCGACTCGGCTCAGAAACACCATATATTTT. The variable domain in full, with the rest retrieved from reference TRBV28 and TRBJ1-3, is DVKVTQSSRYLVKRTGEKVFLECVQDMDHENMFWYRQDPGLGLRLIYFSYDVKMKEKGDIPEGYSVSREKKERFSLILESASTNQTSMYLCASSPTRLRNTIYFGEGSWLTVV.

The V and J genes are TRBV19 and TRBJ1-5; a weak D match, TRBD1 (6 bases). The germline gives CDR1 LNHDA, CDR2 SQIVND (reference sequence). The CDR3 totals 13 residues. V was cut by 8 bases and J by 5 bases, with 13 bases left in between. The CDR3 bases are TGTGCCAGTCGGGGGGCTTGGGATCAGCCCCAGCATTTT. Protein product: CASRGAWDQPQHF.

A remark on this clone: Other DNA variants within this sample encode the same CDR3. The V call is TRBV6-5, the J call TRBJ1-4, with a possible D match to TRBD1 (6 bases). The CDR3 contains 13 residues. CDR1 is MNHEY and CDR2 is SVGAGI in the germline V gene. Between the trimmed V and J ends, which lost 9 bases and 7 bases, there was a span of 15 bases. This CDR3 reads CASSQGQGEKLFF. CDR3 DNA: TGTGCCAGTTCACAGGGACAAGGTGAAAAACTGTTTTTT.

This chain links TRBV21-1 with TRBJ2-5; the table's D call TRBD2 went unverified against the DNA. TRBV21-1 is termed a pseudogene. The CDR3 totals 16 residues. This CDR3 reads CASSGHLDGLQETQYF. The CDR3 DNA reads TGTGCCAGCAGCGGTCACCTGGACGGACTGCAAGAGACCCAGTACTTC.

This clone was seen a handful of times. V gene TRBV27 combines with J gene TRBJ1-5; 10 bases line up with TRBD1. J gave up 5 bases and V 7 bases, and 8 bases lay outside the gene matches. This CDR3 is 15 amino acids long. In germline, CDR1 is MNHEY, CDR2 SMNVEV (reference sequence). The CDR3 nucleotides read TGTGCCAGCAAGAGGGACAGGGGAGGGGATCAGCCCCAGCATTTT. Its translation is CASKRDRGGDQPQHF.

This clone came up a few times. The V gene is TRBV19, the J gene TRBJ2-5; perhaps TRBD1 as D (6 bases). The CDR3 spans 12 residues. Germline CDR1 reads LNHDA; CDR2 reads SQIVND (reference sequence). Trimming left V 10 bases short and J 5 bases short, with 14 bases between. CDR3 sequence (DNA): TGTGCCACCTCACAGGGTGTGGAGACCCAGTACTTC. Protein: CATSQGVETQYF.

In this sample, this clone turned up once. The chain has TRBV5-1 and TRBJ1-1; 8 bases match TRBD1. Germline V lookup: CDR1 SGHRS, CDR2 YFSETQ. This CDR3 is 15 amino acids long. J was trimmed by 11 bases and V by 0 bases; bases with no gene match: 12. The CDR3 sequence is CASSLGLNQGALAFF. The CDR3 bases are TGCGCCAGCAGCTTGGGCCTGAATCAGGGGGCACTGGCTTTCTTT.

The chain joins TRBV27 to TRBJ1-2; 11 bases line up with TRBD1. CDR1 and CDR2 from the germline V gene are MNHEY and SMNVEV (reference sequence). Trimming cost V 0 bases and J 4 bases; bases outside gene matches: 1. The CDR3 length is 15 residues. The CDR3, as DNA: TGTGCCAGCAGTTTATCGGACAGGGGGCCCTATGGCTACACCTTC. As protein: CASSLSDRGPYGYTF.

The V and J genes are TRBV18 and TRBJ1-4, with D hard to call. The CDR3 is 13 amino acids. Germline assignment: CDR1 KGHSH and CDR2 LQKENI. Between the trimmed V and J ends, which lost 2 bases and 6 bases, there was a span of 7 bases. Here the CDR3 reads CASSPSTYEKLFF. Here the CDR3 DNA reads TGTGCCAGCTCACCATCCACTTATGAAAAACTGTTTTTT.

The sample holds one count of this clone. The chain links TRBV7-8 to TRBJ1-1, with a weak D call TRBD1 (5 bases). Germline CDR1 is SGHVS and CDR2 is FQNEAQ. The CDR3 covers 17 residues. The V gene lost 0 bases and the J gene lost 1 base, with 15 bases spanning the gap. The CDR3 here is CASSLAGRGRWNTEAFF. For the CDR3, the DNA is TGTGCCAGCAGCTTAGCGGGGCGGGGCAGGTGGAACACTGAAGCTTTCTTT. The entire variable domain, with the rest obtained from reference TRBV7-8 and TRBJ1-1, is as follows: GAGVSQSPRYKVAKRGQDVALRCDPISGHVSLFWYQQALGQGPEFLTYFQNEAQLDKSGLPSDRFFAERPEGSVSTLKIQRTQQEDSAVYLCASSLAGRGRWNTEAFFGQGTRLTVV.

The V call is TRBV2, the J call TRBJ1-2, with TRBD1 matching over 7 bases. The CDR3 is 13 residues long. CDR1 is SNHLY and CDR2 is FYNNEI in the germline V gene. V trimming: 6 bases; J trimming: 4 bases; junction bases outside the gene matches: 5. In nucleotides, the CDR3 is TGTGCCAGCAGCCGGGACAGCAGCTATGGCTACACCTTC. Protein product: CASSRDSSYGYTF.

The chain has TRBV14 and TRBJ1-1; tentative D call: TRBD1 (5 bases). V was trimmed by 3 bases and J by 3 bases, leaving 11 bases between them. CDR1 SGHDN and CDR2 FVKESK come from the germline V gene. The CDR3 contains 14 residues. The DNA of the CDR3 is TGTGCCAGCAGCCAGTACAGGATAGACACTGAAGCTTTCTTT. It translates to CASSQYRIDTEAFF.

The chain recombines TRBV6-5 with TRBJ1-1; a weak D match, TRBD1 (5 bases). Germline assignment: CDR1 MNHEY and CDR2 SVGAGI. The length of the CDR3 is 14 residues. Between the trimmed V and J ends, which lost 8 bases and 1 base, there was a span of 14 bases. DNA for the CDR3: TGTGCCAGCTGGCGGGGCAGGGCGAACACTGAAGCTTTCTTT. As protein: CASWRGRANTEAFF.

The count of this clone is one. CDR3 coding DNA: TGTGCCAGCAGTGAAGGAACGGGGATAGGGACACCTTACGAGCAGTACTTC. It encodes CASSEGTGIGTPYEQYF. The chain combines TRBV6-1 with TRBJ2-7, with a tentative D call TRBD1 (6 bases). This CDR3 has 17 residues. Trimming left V 1 base short and J 4 bases short, with 20 bases between. Per germline, CDR1 MNHNS and CDR2 SASEGT.

This clone occurred once. CDR3 sequence reads: CASSEGQGASSQPQHF. For the CDR3, the DNA is TGCGCCAGCAGTGAGGGACAGGGGGCCTCCTCTCAGCCCCAGCATTTT. V is TRBV10-2 and J is TRBJ1-5; 11 positions agree with TRBD1. This CDR3 is 16 amino acids long. The V gene's germline CDR1 is WSHSY and CDR2 SAAADI. With V trimmed by 2 bases and J by 6 bases, 6 bases remained unmatched.

The CDR3 is CASYNGLAGTDTQYF. The DNA for the CDR3 is TGCGCCAGCTACAACGGACTAGCGGGCACAGATACGCAGTATTTT. The chain recombines TRBV5-1 with TRBJ2-3; 10 nucleotides line up with TRBD2. There are 15 residues in the CDR3. J was trimmed by 1 base and V by 7 bases; bases with no gene match: 6. CDR1 and CDR2 (germline): SGHRS, YFSETQ.

This sequence joins TRBV21-1 and TRBJ1-3; the listed D gene, TRBD1, was not tested against the DNA. TRBV21-1 is designated a pseudogene. This CDR3 is 16 amino acids long. The CDR3 sequence: CASSVRPGTGGNTIYF. The CDR3 DNA sequence: TGTGCCAGCAGCGTACGACCCGGGACAGGAGGAAACACCATATATTTT.

The CDR3 nucleotides read TGTGCCAGCAGCTCCGGGACACCGGGGGATACGCAGTATTTT. Protein sequence: CASSSGTPGDTQYF. The chain uses TRBV7-9 and TRBJ2-3; a possible D gene is TRBD1 (6 bases). There are 14 residues in the CDR3. Germline V gene lookup returns CDR1 SEHNR and CDR2 FQNEAQ (reference sequence). The germline V and J ends were trimmed by 4 bases and 6 bases, with 14 bases remaining between them.

CDR3: CSVQTGANGYTF. CDR3 in DNA: TGCAGCGTTCAGACAGGGGCTAATGGCTACACCTTC. The rearrangement uses TRBV29-1 and TRBJ1-2, with 8 nucleotides matching TRBD1. Trimming removed 5 bases from V and 6 bases from J; junction bases left unmatched: 5. Germline loops: CDR1 SQVTM, CDR2 ANQGSEA. The CDR3 covers 12 residues.

The genes are TRBV4-1 and TRBJ2-1, with TRBD1 matching 10 bases. This CDR3 is 16 amino acids long. The J segment lost 5 bases and the V segment lost 1 base, leaving 5 bases of the junction unmatched. The germline V gene has CDR1 MGHRA and CDR2 YSYEKL. In DNA form, the CDR3 reads TGCGCCAGCAGCCAAGGGGACAGGGGAACCCACAATGAGCAGTTCTTC. Translating gives CASSQGDRGTHNEQFF.